The present T cell receptor (beta chain) was sequenced within a study of T cells in localized non-small cell lung cancer. Note on this clone: Antigen specificity is unknown.

The protocol was immunoSEQ multiplex PCR, while the TCRdb copy is restricted to in-frame clones and leaves out a portion. The data show tens of thousands of clones, about four fifths seen once. Study findings and constraints: Heterogeneity stays possible, as sequencing covered only one tumor region. Maximal T cell clonality occurred in uninvolved adjacent lung, with tumor ranking below it.

Germline loops: CDR1 LNHNV, CDR2 YYDKDF (reference sequence). Trimming took 8 bases from V and 5 from J, leaving 18 bases between them. The CDR3 has 14 amino acids. The sequences come from PBMCs, collected before any cancer treatment. The TCR was taken from a man between 40 and 70 years old with stage II lung adenocarcinoma. The rearrangement joins TRBV15 to TRBJ1-2; perhaps TRBD1 as D (5 bases). CDR3 coding DNA: TGTGCCACCGGGTCGGGGAGGGGAGCGTATGGCTACACCTTC. Its translation: CATGSGRGAYGYTF.